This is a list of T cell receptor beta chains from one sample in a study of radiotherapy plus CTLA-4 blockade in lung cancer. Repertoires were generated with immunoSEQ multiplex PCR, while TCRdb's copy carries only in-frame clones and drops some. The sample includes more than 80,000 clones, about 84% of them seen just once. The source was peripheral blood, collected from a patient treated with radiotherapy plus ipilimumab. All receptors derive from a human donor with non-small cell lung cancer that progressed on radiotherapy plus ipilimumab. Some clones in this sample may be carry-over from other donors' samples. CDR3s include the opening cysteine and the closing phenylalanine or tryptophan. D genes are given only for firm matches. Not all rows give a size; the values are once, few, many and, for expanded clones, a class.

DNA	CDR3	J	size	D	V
TGTGCCAGCAGCCCGGACGGGACACTAAATCAGCCCCAGCATTTT	CASSPDGTLNQPQHF	TRBJ1-5	NA	NA	TRBV7-6
TGCGCCAGCAGCGCGGACAGGCCGGTCGGGGAGCAGTACTTC	CASSADRPVGEQYF	TRBJ2-7	NA	TRBD1	TRBV5-1
TGCGCCAGCAGCTTGGCGGGTGGCGGGGGGGCCGCAGATACGCAGTATTTT	CASSLAGGGGAADTQYF	TRBJ2-3	NA	TRBD2	TRBV5-1
TGTGCCAGCAGCTTACGGGTGAACACTGAAGCTTTCTTT	CASSLRVNTEAFF	TRBJ1-1	NA	NA	TRBV11-2
TGTGCCAGCAGTGGTTCAGAGACCCAGTACTTC	CASSGSETQYF	TRBJ2-5	once	NA	TRBV2
TGCGCCAGCAGCCTACACTCGGACAGGGGTGTAACCGGGGAGCTGTTTTTT	CASSLHSDRGVTGELFF	TRBJ2-2	NA	TRBD1	TRBV4-3
TGTGCCATCAGTGAGCTCACAGATACGCAGTATTTT	CAISELTDTQYF	TRBJ2-3	NA	NA	TRBV10-3
TGCGCCAGCACCCCTAGGGGACAGGGGGAGACCCAGTACTTC	CASTPRGQGETQYF	TRBJ2-5	NA	TRBD1	TRBV5-1
TGTGCCAGCAGCAGAACAGGAACGAACACTGAAGCTTTCTTT	CASSRTGTNTEAFF	TRBJ1-1	once	NA	TRBV7-9
TGTGCCAGCAGCCTCGGGTTGATAGCGGGGGGGCGAGACAATGAGCAGTTCTTC	CASSLGLIAGGRDNEQFF	TRBJ2-1	NA	TRBD2	TRBV28
TGTGCCAGCAGTGAAGCGCTTGAAATGGCTGCCCCTGGCTACACCTTC	CASSEALEMAAPGYTF	TRBJ1-2	NA	NA	TRBV6-1
TGTGCCAGCAGCTTAGCGACTGAGGGGGCTAGCGGCTACACCTTC	CASSLATEGASGYTF	TRBJ1-2	NA	TRBD1	TRBV7-9